This TCR beta chain derives from a study of vaccination effects on CD4 cells after COVID-19. Study observations and caveats: Whether induced by infection or by vaccine, clones showed marked clonal contraction late after vaccination.

Before sequencing took place, the ViraFEST assay used viral peptide pools to expand antigen-specific CD4+ T cells. Following culture for around 10 days, CD4+ T cells were isolated. No vaccinee had earlier SARS-CoV-2 infection, and nucleocapsid antibodies were negative. On days 3 and 7, fresh IL-2 medium replaced half the medium. On this clone: The target antigen is unknown.

Clones were sequenced by immunoSEQ multiplex PCR, and TCRdb holds only the in-frame ones, with some missing. Altogether 30,000 to 35,000 clones are present, roughly two thirds being singletons, with the ten largest covering 28%. This material consisted of CD4+ T cells from PBMCs cultured with HCoV-229E spike peptides, taken before COVID-19 vaccination. The TCR was taken from a human donor who received a COVID-19 vaccine.

CDR3 sequence reads: CASSDSNRGLLDAFF. For the CDR3, the DNA is TGTGCCAGCAGTGACAGTAACAGGGGGCTATTGGATGCTTTCTTT. This chain links TRBV6-1 with TRBJ1-1, with TRBD1 matching over 9 bases. The CDR3 is 15 residues long. The germline V gene encodes CDR1 MNHNS and CDR2 SASEGT. V shed 3 bases, J shed 11 bases, and the junction held 13 bases outside the gene matches.